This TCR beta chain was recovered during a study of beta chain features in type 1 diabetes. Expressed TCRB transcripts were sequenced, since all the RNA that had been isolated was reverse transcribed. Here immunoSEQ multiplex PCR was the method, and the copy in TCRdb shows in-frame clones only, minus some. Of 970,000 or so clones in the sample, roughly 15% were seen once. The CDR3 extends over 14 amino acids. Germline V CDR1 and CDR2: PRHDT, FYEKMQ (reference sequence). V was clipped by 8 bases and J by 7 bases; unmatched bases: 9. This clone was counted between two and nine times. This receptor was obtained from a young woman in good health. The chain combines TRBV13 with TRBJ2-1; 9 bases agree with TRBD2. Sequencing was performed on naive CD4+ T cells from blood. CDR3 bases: TGTGCCAGCTCTGCGGGAGGGCCTACAAATGAGCAGTTCTTC. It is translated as CASSAGGPTNEQFF.